Presented here are 10 T cell receptor beta chains from one specimen sequenced in a study of blood T cells in healthy people across ages (dated by TCRdb to between 2014 and 2016). Library preparation used 5' RACE. Reads for this sample came from an Illumina HiSeq 2500. The second PCR ran for roughly 7 to 12 cycles and used a J-beta primer mix along with a sample-barcoded 5' primer. The public reads were quality trimmed at Q25 with fastp and then assembled into clones with MiXCR by TCRdb, keeping productive beta chains. All rows with the same CDR3 protein become a single entry with the most common DNA and genes. This sample has 500,000 to 600,000 distinct CDR3 sequences in its table, and roughly a quarter of those were observed once. Around 18% of the sample is in the top ten clones. The sequenced sample consisted of blood. The origin of the receptors is a woman in her 70s in good health.

This clonotype was detected a few times. The rearrangement joins TRBV21-1 to TRBJ2-5; the table gives TRBD2 as D, unverified against the DNA. TRBV21-1 is a pseudogene segment. The CDR3 covers 15 residues. Written as DNA, the CDR3 is TGTGCCGACGGACTAGCGGGAGAGTACCAAGAGACCCAGTACTTC. This translates into CADGLAGEYQETQYF.

This clonotype was picked up a small number of times. The V gene is TRBV20-1, the J gene TRBJ2-5; 12 nucleotides agree with TRBD2. The V and J ends lost 1 base and 5 bases, in that order; junction bases with no gene match: 5. This CDR3 is built from 15 residues. Per germline, CDR1 DFQATT and CDR2 SNEGSKA (reference sequence). The CDR3, as DNA: TGCAGTGCTAGAGTTCCTAGCGGGGGGGGCGAGACCCAGTACTTC. Translation gives CSARVPSGGGETQYF.

V usage is TRBV2 and J usage is TRBJ1-5; TRBD1 aligns across 8 bases. This CDR3 is 15 amino acids long. CDR1 and CDR2 (germline): SNHLY, FYNNEI. Germline trimming cut 6 bases from V and 2 bases from J; bases unmatched to any gene: 6. CDR3 in DNA: TGTGCCAGCAGGAAGGACAGGGTCGGCAATCAGCCCCAGCATTTT. Residues: CASRKDRVGNQPQHF.

This clonotype was observed once. V usage is TRBV6-5 and J usage is TRBJ1-2, with D unresolved. V shed 4 bases and J shed 0 bases, with 15 bases lying between them. Per germline, CDR1 MNHEY and CDR2 SVGAGI. The CDR3 spans 16 residues. The CDR3: CASSSGGIIPNYGYTF. The CDR3 DNA is TGTGCCAGCAGTTCCGGCGGGATAATACCTAACTATGGCTACACCTTC.

The rearrangement uses TRBV20-1 and TRBJ2-5, with D perhaps matching TRBD1 or TRBD2 (5 bases each). The CDR3 runs 13 residues. CDR1 and CDR2 (germline): DFQATT, SNEGSKA (reference sequence). V was clipped by 0 bases and J by 7 bases, with 12 bases between them. The DNA of the CDR3 is TGCAGTGCTAGAGATAATGGGGCGGGGACCCAGTACTTC. Translating gives CSARDNGAGTQYF.

The CDR3 region is CSARDSRDRGYGYTF. CDR3 DNA: TGCAGTGCTAGAGATTCAAGAGACAGGGGCTATGGCTACACCTTC. The gene calls are TRBV20-1 and TRBJ1-2; 8 nucleotides match TRBD1. Germline V gene data show CDR1 as DFQATT and CDR2 as SNEGSKA (reference sequence). The CDR3 runs to 15 residues. V shed 0 bases and J 4 bases; nucleotides not matched to a gene: 7.

Comments on this clonotype: A single base separates this from a much larger clone, so it may be a read error. V usage is TRBV7-2 and J usage is TRBJ2-1; D possibly corresponds to TRBD1 (5 bases). Near its end, the DNA agrees better with TRBJ2-5, so the J call may be wrong. This CDR3 is 15 amino acids long. Per germline, CDR1 SGHTA and CDR2 FQGNSA. The CDR3 sequence is CASSLLGRDQETQYF. The CDR3 nucleotides read TGTGCCAGCAGCTTATTGGGCAGGGACCAAGAGACCCAGTACTTC.

The chain's CDR3 is CASSVEGEKLFF. The CDR3 DNA follows: TGTGCCAGCAGCGTAGAGGGTGAAAAACTGTTTTTT. V is TRBV9 and J is TRBJ1-4; D is unresolved. The CDR3 has 12 residues. Trimming left V 0 bases short and J 7 bases short, with 4 bases between. Germline-derived CDR1 and CDR2 are SGDLS and YYNGEE.

This chain uses TRBV29-1 with TRBJ1-1; unclear D gene. Trimming took off 7 bases at V and 2 bases at J, with 11 bases between the two ends. Germline V gene sequence: CDR1 SQVTM, CDR2 ANQGSEA. The length of the CDR3 is 12 residues. The CDR3 DNA reads as TGCAGCGCCGGCCACCTAAACACTGAAGCTTTCTTT. It yields the protein CSAGHLNTEAFF.

This clonotype was seen a few times. The rearrangement uses TRBV18 and TRBJ2-7; TRBD1 might be the D (6 bases). V was cut by 6 bases and J by 5 bases, with 14 bases left in between. There are 13 residues in the CDR3. Germline CDR1 and CDR2: KGHSH and LQKENI. CDR3 coding DNA: TGTGCCAGCTCCATTTTAAACAGGGACGAGCAGTACTTC. The encoded protein is CASSILNRDEQYF.